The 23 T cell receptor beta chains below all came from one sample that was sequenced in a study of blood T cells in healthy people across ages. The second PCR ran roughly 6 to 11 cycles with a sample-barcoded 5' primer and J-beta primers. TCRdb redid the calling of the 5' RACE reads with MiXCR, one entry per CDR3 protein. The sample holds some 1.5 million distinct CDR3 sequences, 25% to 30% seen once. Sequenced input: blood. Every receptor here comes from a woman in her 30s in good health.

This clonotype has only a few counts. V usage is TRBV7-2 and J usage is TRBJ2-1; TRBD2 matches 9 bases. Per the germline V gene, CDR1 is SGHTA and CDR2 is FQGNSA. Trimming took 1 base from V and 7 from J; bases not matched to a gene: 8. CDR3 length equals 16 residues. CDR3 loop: CASSLVLLAGENEQFF. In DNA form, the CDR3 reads TGTGCCAGCAGCTTAGTGCTGTTAGCGGGAGAAAATGAGCAGTTCTTC.

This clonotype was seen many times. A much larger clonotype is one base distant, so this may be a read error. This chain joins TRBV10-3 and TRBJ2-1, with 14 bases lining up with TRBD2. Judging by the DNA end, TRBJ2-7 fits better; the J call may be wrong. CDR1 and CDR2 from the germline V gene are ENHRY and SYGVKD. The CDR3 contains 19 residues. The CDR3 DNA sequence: TGTGCCATCAGTGAGTCGACTAGCGGGAGGGCCGCCTCCTACAATGAGCAGTACTTC. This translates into CAISESTSGRAASYNEQYF.

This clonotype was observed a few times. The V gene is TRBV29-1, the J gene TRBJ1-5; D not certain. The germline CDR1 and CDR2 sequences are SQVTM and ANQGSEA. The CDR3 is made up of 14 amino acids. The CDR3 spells CIALGSTSNQPQHF. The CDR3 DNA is TGCATCGCCCTGGGCTCGACGAGCAATCAGCCCCAGCATTTT.

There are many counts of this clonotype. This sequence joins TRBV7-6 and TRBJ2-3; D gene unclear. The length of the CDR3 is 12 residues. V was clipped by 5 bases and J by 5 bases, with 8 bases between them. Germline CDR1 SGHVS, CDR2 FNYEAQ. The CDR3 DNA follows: TGTGCCAGCAGCCCACTCCAAGATACGCAGTATTTT. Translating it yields CASSPLQDTQYF.

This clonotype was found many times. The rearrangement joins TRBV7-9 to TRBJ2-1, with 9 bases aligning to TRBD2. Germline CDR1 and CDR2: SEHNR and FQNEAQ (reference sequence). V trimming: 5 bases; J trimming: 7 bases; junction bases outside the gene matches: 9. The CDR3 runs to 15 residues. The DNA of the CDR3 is TGTGCCAGCAGCGCGGCGGGAGGGCGTTTGAATGAGCAGTTCTTC. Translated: CASSAAGGRLNEQFF. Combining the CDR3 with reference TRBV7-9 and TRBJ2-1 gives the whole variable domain DTGVSQNPRHKITKRGQNVTFRCDPISEHNRLYWYRQTLGQGPEFLTYFQNEAQLEKSRLLSDRFSAERPKGSFSTLEIQRTEQGDSAMYLCASSAAGGRLNEQFFGPGTRLTVL.

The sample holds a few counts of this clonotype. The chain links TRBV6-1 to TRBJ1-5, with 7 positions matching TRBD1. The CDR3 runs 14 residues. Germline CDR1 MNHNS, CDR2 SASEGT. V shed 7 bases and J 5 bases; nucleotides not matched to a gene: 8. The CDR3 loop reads CASILGQPHQPQHF. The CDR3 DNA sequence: TGTGCCAGCATCCTGGGACAGCCACATCAGCCCCAGCATTTT.

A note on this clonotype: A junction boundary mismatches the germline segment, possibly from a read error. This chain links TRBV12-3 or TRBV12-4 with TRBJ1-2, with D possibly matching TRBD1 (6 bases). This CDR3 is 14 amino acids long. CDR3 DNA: TGTGCCAGCACCGATAACACAGGGTCCTATGACTACACCTTC. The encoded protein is CASTDNTGSYDYTF.

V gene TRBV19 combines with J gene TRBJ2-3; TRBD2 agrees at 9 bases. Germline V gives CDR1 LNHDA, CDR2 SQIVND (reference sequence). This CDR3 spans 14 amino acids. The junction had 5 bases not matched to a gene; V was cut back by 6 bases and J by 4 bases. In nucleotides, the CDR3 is TGTGCCAGTAGGAAGAGCGGGGGGTCAGATACGCAGTATTTT. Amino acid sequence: CASRKSGGSDTQYF.

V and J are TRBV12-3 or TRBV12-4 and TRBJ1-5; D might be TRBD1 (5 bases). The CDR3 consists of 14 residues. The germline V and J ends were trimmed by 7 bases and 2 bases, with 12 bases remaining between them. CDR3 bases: TGTGCCAGCAAGGGACCGCGGGGCAATCAGCCCCAGCATTTT. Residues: CASKGPRGNQPQHF.

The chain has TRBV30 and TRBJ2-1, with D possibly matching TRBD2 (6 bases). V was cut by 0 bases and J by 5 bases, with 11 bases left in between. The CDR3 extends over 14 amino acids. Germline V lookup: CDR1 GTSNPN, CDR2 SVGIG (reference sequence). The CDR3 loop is CAWSVGGNHNEQFF. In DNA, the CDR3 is TGTGCCTGGAGTGTAGGCGGGAACCACAATGAGCAGTTCTTC.

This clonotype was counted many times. CDR3 DNA: TGCAGCGTTGAACAGGGGCTCTATGGCTACACCTTC. This codes for CSVEQGLYGYTF. The rearrangement joins TRBV29-1 to TRBJ1-2; tentatively, D is TRBD1 (6 bases). Germline loops: CDR1 SQVTM, CDR2 ANQGSEA. Trimming cost V 2 bases and J 4 bases, with 8 bases left between them. This CDR3 comprises 12 residues.

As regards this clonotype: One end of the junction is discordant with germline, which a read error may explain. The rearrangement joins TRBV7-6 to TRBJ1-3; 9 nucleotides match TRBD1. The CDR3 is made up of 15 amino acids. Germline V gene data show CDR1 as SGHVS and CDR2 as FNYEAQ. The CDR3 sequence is CTSSPGQGTGNTIYF. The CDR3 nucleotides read TGTACCAGCAGCCCCGGACAGGGGACTGGAAACACCATATATTTT.

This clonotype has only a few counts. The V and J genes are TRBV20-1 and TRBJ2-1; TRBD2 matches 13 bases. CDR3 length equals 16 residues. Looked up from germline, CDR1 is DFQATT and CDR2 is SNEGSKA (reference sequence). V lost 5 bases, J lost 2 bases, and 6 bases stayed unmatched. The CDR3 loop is CSAYPGLAGTYNEQFF. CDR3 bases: TGCAGTGCTTATCCGGGACTAGCGGGAACCTACAATGAGCAGTTCTTC.

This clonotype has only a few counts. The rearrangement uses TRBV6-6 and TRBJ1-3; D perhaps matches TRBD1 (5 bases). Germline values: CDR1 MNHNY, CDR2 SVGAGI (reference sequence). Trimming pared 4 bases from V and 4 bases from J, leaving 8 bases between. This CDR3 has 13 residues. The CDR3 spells CASSSSGGNTIYF. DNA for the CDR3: TGTGCCAGCAGTTCGTCAGGGGGAAACACCATATATTTT.

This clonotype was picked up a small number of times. CDR3 bases: TGCAGTGCTAGCGTACAAAGCGATGCAGAGACCCAGTACTTC. It codes for CSASVQSDAETQYF. The gene calls are TRBV20-1 and TRBJ2-5; no definite D call. V dropped 3 bases and J dropped 4 bases, with 15 bases sitting between them. The CDR3 consists of 14 residues. Germline CDR1 is DFQATT and CDR2 is SNEGSKA (reference sequence).

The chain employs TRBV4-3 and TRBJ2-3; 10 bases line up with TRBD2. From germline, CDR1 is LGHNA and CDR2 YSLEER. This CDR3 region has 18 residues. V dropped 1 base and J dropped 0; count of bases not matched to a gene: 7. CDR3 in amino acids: CASSQAPPGLASTDTQYF. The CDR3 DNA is TGCGCCAGCAGCCAAGCCCCCCCGGGACTAGCGAGCACAGATACGCAGTATTTT.

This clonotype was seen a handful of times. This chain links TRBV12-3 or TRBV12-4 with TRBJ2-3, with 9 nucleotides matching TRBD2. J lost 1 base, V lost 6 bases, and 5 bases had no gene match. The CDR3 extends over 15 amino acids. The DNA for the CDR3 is TGTGCCAGCAGGATCTCTAGCGGGGGCACAGATACGCAGTATTTT. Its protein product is CASRISSGGTDTQYF.

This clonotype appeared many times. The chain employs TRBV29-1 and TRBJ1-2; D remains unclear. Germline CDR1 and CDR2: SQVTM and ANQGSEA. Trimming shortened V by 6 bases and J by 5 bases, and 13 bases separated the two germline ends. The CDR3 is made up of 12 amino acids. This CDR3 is CSVLPYEYGYTF. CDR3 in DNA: TGCAGCGTCCTACCCTACGAGTATGGCTACACCTTC.

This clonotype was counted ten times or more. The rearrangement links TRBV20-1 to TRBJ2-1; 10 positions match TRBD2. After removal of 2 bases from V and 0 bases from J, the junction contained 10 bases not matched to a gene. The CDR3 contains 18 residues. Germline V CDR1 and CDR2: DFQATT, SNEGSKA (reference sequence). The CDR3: CSARPVFGTSVSYNEQFF. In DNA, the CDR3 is TGCAGTGCTAGACCTGTTTTCGGGACTAGCGTCTCCTACAATGAGCAGTTCTTC.

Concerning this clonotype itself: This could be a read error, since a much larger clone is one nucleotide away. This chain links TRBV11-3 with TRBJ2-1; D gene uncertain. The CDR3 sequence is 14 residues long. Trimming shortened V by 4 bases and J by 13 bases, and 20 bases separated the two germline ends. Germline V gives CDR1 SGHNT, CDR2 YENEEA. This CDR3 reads CASSSLRRQETQFF. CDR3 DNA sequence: TGTGCCAGCAGCTCCCTTCGCAGGCAAGAGACCCAGTTCTTC.

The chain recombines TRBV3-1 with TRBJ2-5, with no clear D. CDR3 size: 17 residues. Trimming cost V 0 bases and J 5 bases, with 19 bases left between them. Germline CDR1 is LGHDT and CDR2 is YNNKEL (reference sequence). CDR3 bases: TGTGCCAGCAGCCAAGATCGGCCAGGCGCTACCCCCGAGACCCAGTACTTC. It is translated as CASSQDRPGATPETQYF.

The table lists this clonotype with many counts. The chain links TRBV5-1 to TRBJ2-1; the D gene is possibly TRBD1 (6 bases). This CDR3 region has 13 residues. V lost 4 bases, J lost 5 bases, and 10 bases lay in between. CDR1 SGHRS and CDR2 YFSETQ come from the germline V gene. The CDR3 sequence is CASSTGTDNEQFF. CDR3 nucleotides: TGCGCCAGCAGCACAGGGACCGACAATGAGCAGTTCTTC.

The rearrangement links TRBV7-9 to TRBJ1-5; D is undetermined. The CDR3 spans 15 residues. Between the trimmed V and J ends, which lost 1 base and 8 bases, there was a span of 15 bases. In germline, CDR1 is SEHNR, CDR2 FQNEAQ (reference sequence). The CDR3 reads CASSLGGRVLEPQHF. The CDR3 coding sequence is TGTGCCAGCAGCTTAGGAGGACGGGTATTGGAGCCCCAGCATTTT.